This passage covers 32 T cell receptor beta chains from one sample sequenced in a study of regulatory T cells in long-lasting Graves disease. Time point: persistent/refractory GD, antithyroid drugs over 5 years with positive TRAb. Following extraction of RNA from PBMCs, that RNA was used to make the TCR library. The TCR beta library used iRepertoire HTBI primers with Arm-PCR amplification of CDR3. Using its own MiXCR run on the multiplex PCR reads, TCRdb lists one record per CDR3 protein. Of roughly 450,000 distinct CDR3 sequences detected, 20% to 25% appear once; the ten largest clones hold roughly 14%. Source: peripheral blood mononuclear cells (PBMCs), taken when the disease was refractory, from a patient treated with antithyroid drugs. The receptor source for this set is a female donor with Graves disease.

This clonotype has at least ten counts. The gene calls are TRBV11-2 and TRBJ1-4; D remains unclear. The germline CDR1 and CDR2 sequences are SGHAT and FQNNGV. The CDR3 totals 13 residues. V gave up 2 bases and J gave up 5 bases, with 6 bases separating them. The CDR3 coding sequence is TGTGCCAGCAGCTTATTAGGGAATGAAAAACTGTTTTTT. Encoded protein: CASSLLGNEKLFF.

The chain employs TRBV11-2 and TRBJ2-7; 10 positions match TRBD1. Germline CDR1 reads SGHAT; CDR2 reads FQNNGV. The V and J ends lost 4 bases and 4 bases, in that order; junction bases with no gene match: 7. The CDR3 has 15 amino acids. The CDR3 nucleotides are TGTGCCAGCAGCTCCCCGGGACAGGGGATTTACGAGCAGTACTTC. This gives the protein CASSSPGQGIYEQYF.

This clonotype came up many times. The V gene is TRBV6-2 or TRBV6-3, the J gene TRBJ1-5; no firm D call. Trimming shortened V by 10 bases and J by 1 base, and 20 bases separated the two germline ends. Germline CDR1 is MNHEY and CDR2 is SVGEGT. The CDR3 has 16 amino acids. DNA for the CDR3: TGTGCCACCACTATCTACTATACGCAGAGCAATCAGCCCCAGCATTTT. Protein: CATTIYYTQSNQPQHF.

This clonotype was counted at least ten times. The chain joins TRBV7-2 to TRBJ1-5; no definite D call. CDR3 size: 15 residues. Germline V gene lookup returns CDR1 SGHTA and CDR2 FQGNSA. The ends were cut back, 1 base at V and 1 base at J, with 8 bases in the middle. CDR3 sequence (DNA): TGTGCCAGCAGCTTAGGTGAACCCAGCAATCAGCCCCAGCATTTT. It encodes CASSLGEPSNQPQHF.

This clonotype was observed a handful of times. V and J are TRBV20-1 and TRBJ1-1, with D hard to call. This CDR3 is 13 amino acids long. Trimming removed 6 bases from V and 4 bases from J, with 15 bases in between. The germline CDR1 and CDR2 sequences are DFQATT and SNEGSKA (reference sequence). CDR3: CSAAGQSRTEAFF. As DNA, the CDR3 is TGCAGTGCCGCGGGCCAGTCGCGCACTGAAGCTTTCTTT.

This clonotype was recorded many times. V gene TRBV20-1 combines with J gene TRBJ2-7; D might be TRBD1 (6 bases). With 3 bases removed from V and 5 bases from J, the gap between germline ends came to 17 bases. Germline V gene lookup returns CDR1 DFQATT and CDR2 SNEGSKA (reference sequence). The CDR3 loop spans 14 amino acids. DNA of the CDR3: TGCAGTGCTAGTGTCCCCAGGGGCAGGCACGAGCAGTACTTC. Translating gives CSASVPRGRHEQYF.

In DNA, the CDR3 is TGTGCCAGCAGTTCCAGGGAGCAAGAGACCCAGTACTTC. It is translated as CASSSREQETQYF. The genes are TRBV28 and TRBJ2-5; perhaps D is TRBD1 or TRBD2 (5 bases each). Trimming left V 4 bases short and J 2 bases short, with 8 bases between. Per the germline V gene, CDR1 is MDHEN and CDR2 is SYDVKM. The length of the CDR3 is 13 residues.

CDR3 sequence reads: CASRRQGVETQYF. In DNA form, the CDR3 reads TGTGCCAGTAGACGACAGGGGGTCGAGACCCAGTACTTC. The gene calls are TRBV19 and TRBJ2-5; TRBD1 matches at 9 bases. Germline assignment: CDR1 LNHDA and CDR2 SQIVND (reference sequence). This CDR3 comprises 13 residues. V shed 6 bases and J 5 bases; nucleotides not matched to a gene: 4.

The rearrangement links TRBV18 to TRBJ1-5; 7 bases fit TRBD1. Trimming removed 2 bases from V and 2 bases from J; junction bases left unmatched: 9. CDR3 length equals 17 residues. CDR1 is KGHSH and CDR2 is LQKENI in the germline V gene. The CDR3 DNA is TGTGCCAGCTCACCAGGCGGGGCAGGGGGTCGCAATCAGCCCCAGCATTTT. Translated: CASSPGGAGGRNQPQHF.

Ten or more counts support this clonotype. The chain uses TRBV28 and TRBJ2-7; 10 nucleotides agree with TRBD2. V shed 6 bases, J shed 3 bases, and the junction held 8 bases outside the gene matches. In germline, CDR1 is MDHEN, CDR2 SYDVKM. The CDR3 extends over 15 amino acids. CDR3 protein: CASRYGGTSDYEQYF. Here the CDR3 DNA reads TGTGCCAGCAGGTACGGGGGGACTAGCGACTACGAGCAGTACTTC.

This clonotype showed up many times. The CDR3 sequence: CASTTAINSPLHF. The CDR3 bases are TGTGCCAGCACCACCGCGATAAATTCACCCCTCCACTTT. The chain couples TRBV2 to TRBJ1-6; no clear D. This CDR3 has 13 amino acids. V was clipped by 7 bases and J by 7 bases, with 11 bases between them. Per germline, CDR1 SNHLY and CDR2 FYNNEI.

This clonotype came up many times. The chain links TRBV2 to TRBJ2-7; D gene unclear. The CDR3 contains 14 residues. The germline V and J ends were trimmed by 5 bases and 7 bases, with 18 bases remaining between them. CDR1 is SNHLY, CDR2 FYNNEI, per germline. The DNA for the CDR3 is TGTGCCAGCAGTCCTTGGACGGATGTCTTTGAGCAGTACTTC. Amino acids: CASSPWTDVFEQYF.

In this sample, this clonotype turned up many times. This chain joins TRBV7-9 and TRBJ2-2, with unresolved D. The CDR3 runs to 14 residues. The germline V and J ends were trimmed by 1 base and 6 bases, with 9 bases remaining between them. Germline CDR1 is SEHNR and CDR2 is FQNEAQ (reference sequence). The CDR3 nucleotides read TGTGCCAGCAGCTTAGATGGGCTAGCCGGGGAGCTGTTTTTT. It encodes CASSLDGLAGELFF.

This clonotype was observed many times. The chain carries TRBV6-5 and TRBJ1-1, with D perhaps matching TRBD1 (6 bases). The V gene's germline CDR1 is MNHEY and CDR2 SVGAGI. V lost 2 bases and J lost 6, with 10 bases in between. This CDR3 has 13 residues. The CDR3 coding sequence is TGTGCCAGCAGTTACCAGGGGTGGGCTGAAGCTTTCTTT. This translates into CASSYQGWAEAFF.

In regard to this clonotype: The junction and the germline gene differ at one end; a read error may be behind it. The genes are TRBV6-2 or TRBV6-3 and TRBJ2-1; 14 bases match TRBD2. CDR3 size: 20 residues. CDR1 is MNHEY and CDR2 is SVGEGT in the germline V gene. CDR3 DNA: TGTGCCAGCAGTGGAAGACTAGCGGGAGGGCCGAGGGCCCACTACGATGAGCAGTTCTTC. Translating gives CASSGRLAGGPRAHYDEQFF.

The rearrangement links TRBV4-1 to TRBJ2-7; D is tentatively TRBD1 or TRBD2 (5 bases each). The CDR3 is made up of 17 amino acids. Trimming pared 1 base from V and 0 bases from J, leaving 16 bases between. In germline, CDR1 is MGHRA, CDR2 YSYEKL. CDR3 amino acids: CASSQVIGTETSYEQYF. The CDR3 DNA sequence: TGCGCCAGCAGCCAAGTAATAGGGACGGAGACCTCCTACGAGCAGTACTTC.

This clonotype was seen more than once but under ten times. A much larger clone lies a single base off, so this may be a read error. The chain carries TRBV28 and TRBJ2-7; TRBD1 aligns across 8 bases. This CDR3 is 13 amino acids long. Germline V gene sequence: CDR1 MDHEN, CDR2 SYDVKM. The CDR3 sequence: CASRQGVTYGQYF. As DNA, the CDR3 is TGTGCCAGCAGACAGGGGGTCACCTACGGGCAGTACTTC.

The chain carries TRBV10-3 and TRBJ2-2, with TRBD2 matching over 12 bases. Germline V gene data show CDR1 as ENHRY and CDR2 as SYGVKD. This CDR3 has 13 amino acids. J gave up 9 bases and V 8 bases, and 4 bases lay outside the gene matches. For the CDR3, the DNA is TGTGCCATCCAGACTAGCGGGAGCAGGGAGCTGTTTTTT. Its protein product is CAIQTSGSRELFF.

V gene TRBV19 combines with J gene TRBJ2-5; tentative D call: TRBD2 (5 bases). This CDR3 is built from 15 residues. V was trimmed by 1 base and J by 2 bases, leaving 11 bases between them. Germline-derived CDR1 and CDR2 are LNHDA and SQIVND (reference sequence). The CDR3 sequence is CASSIGGRGQETQYF. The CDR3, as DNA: TGTGCCAGTAGTATAGGGGGAAGAGGGCAAGAGACCCAGTACTTC. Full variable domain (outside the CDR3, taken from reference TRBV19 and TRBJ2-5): DGGITQSPKYLFRKEGQNVTLSCEQNLNHDAMYWYRQDPGQGLRLIYYSQIVNDFQKGDIAEGYSVSREKKESFPLTVTSAQKNPTAFYLCASSIGGRGQETQYFGPGTRLLVL.

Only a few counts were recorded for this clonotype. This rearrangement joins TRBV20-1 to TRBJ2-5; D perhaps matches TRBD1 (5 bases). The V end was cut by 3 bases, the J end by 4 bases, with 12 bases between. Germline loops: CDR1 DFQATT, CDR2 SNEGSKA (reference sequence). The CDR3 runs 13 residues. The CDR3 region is CSARDTRAETQYF. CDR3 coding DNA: TGCAGTGCTAGGGACACCCGAGCAGAGACCCAGTACTTC.

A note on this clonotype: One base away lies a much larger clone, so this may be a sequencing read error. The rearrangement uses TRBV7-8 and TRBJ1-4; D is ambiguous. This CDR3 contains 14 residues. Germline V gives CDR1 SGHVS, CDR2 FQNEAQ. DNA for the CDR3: TGTGCCAGCAGCCTACCGCAGCCAAATGAAGAACTGTTTTTT. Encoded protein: CASSLPQPNEELFF. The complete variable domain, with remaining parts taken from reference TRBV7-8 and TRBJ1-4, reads GAGVSQSPRYKVAKRGQDVALRCDPISGHVSLFWYQQALGQGPEFLTYFQNEAQLDKSGLPSDRFFAERPEGSVSTLKIQRTQQEDSAVYLCASSLPQPNEELFFGSGTQLSVL.

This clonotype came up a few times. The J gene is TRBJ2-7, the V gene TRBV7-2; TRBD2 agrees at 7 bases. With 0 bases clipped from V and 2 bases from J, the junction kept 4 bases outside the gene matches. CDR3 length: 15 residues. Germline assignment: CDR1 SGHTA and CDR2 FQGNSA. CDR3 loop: CASSLAGGSTYEQYF. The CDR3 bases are TGTGCCAGCAGCTTAGCGGGAGGGTCAACCTACGAGCAGTACTTC.

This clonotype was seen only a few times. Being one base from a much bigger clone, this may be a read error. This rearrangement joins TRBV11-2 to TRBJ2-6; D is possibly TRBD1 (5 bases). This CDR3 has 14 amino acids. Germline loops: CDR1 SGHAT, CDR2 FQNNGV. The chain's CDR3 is CASQSVSGANVPTF. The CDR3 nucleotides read TGTGCCAGCCAATCAGTGTCTGGGGCCAACGTCCCGACTTTC.

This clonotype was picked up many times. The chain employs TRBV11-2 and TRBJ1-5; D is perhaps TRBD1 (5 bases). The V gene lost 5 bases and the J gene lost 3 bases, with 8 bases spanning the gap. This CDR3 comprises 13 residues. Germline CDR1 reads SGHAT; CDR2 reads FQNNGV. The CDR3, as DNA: TGTGCCAGCAGCCATGGGGCCAATCAGCCCCAGCATTTT. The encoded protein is CASSHGANQPQHF.

The CDR3 loop reads CATSTGRQPQHF. The CDR3 DNA reads as TGTGCCACCAGTACAGGGCGTCAGCCCCAGCATTTT. The rearrangement joins TRBV24-1 to TRBJ1-5, with a weak D call TRBD1 (6 bases). The germline gives CDR1 KGHDR, CDR2 SFDVKD. The ends were cut back, 6 bases at V and 6 bases at J, with 8 bases in the middle. The CDR3 is made up of 12 amino acids.

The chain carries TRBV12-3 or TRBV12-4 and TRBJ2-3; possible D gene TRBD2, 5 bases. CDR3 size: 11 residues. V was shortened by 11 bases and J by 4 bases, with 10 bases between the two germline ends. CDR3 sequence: CACGRADTQYF. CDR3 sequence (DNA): TGTGCCTGTGGGCGGGCAGATACGCAGTATTTT.

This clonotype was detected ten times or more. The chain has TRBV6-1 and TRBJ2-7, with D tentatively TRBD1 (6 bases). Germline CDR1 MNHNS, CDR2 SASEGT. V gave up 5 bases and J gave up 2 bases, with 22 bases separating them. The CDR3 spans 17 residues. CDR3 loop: CASSPGGYSRGAYEQYF. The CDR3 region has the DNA TGTGCCAGCAGTCCTGGGGGCTACTCCCGAGGTGCCTACGAGCAGTACTTC.

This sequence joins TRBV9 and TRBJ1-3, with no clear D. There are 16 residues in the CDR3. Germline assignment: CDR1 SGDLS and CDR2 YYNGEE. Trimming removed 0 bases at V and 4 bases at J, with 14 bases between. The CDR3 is CASSVVSVLSGNTIYF. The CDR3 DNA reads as TGTGCCAGCAGCGTAGTCTCAGTCCTAAGCGGAAACACCATATATTTT.

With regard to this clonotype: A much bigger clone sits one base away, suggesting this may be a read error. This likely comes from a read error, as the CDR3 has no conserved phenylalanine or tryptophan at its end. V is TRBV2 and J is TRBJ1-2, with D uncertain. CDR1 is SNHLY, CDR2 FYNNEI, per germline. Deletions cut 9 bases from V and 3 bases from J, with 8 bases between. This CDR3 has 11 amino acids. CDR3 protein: CASQDDYGYTL. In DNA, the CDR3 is TGTGCCAGTCAGGACGACTATGGCTACACCCTC.

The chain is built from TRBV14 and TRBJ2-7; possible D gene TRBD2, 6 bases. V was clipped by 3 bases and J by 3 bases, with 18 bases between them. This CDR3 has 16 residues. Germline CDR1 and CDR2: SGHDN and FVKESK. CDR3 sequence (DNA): TGTGCCAGCAGCCAGGGAGGATTTACGACCGACTACGAGCAGTACTTC. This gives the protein CASSQGGFTTDYEQYF.

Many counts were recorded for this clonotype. The CDR3 region is CASSLSYVGLAGGEETQYF. The CDR3 DNA is TGTGCCAGCAGTTTAAGTTACGTCGGGCTAGCGGGAGGCGAGGAGACCCAGTACTTC. V and J are TRBV12-3 or TRBV12-4 and TRBJ2-5; 11 positions match TRBD2. This CDR3 region has 19 residues. V shed 2 bases, J shed 5 bases, and the junction held 16 bases outside the gene matches.

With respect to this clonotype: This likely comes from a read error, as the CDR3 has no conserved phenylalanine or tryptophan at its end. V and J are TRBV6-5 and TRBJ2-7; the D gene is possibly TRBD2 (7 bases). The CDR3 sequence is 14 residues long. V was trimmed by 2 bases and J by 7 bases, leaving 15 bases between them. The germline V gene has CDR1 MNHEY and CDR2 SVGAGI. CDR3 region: CASSYGGALGEQYC. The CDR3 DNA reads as TGTGCCAGCAGTTACGGGGGGGCCCTCGGAGAGCAGTACTGC.